One and the same sample provided the 6 T cell receptor beta chains below, sequenced in a study of blood T cell repertoires in COVID-19. Method: immunoSEQ multiplex PCR; TCRdb's copy keeps in-frame clones and lacks some. The sample records over 85,000 clones, 86% being singletons. The sample comprised peripheral blood. The receptors were gathered from a man in his 60s with acute or convalescent COVID-19.

The J gene is TRBJ2-2, the V gene TRBV5-1, with a possible D match to TRBD2 (5 bases). The V end was cut by 4 bases, the J end by 4 bases, with 17 bases between. This CDR3 has 16 residues. Germline loops: CDR1 SGHRS, CDR2 YFSETQ. Here the CDR3 reads CASSRTPGESTGELFF. In nucleotides, the CDR3 is TGCGCCAGCAGCCGAACCCCCGGGGAAAGCACCGGGGAGCTGTTTTTT.

V and J are TRBV7-9 and TRBJ2-5; 7 bases agree with TRBD1. CDR1 and CDR2 from the germline V gene are SEHNR and FQNEAQ (reference sequence). The V segment lost 1 base and the J segment 5 bases; nucleotides outside the gene matches: 10. This CDR3 has 16 residues. CDR3 bases: TGTGCCAGCAGCTTAGGAGACAGGGCTGAATGGGAGACCCAGTACTTC. Its protein product is CASSLGDRAEWETQYF.

The V gene is TRBV6-2 or TRBV6-3, the J gene TRBJ1-1; 7 positions agree with TRBD1. V was clipped by 4 bases and J by 4 bases; unmatched bases: 9. Per the germline V gene, CDR1 is MNHEY and CDR2 is SVGEGT. The CDR3 is 15 residues long. The CDR3 DNA sequence: TGTGCCAGCAGTTCCGACAGGGCAATTAGCACTGAAGCTTTCTTT. Translating it yields CASSSDRAISTEAFF.

The chain is built from TRBV7-6 and TRBJ1-6, with D perhaps TRBD1 (5 bases). CDR3 length: 14 residues. Germline CDR1 SGHVS, CDR2 FNYEAQ. Between the trimmed V and J ends, which lost 5 bases and 8 bases, there was a span of 13 bases. Here the CDR3 reads CASSRGGWDSPLHF. The CDR3 DNA is TGTGCCAGCAGCCGTGGGGGGTGGGATTCACCCCTCCACTTT.

The chain combines TRBV7-9 with TRBJ2-5, with D possibly TRBD1 on 6 matching bases. CDR3 length equals 18 residues. CDR1 is SEHNR, CDR2 FQNEAQ, per germline (reference sequence). With 1 base removed from V and 2 bases from J, the gap between germline ends came to 20 bases. The CDR3 sequence: CASSLEFGGQGIQETQYF. The DNA of the CDR3 is TGTGCCAGCAGCTTAGAGTTTGGTGGGCAGGGGATTCAAGAGACCCAGTACTTC.

The chain joins TRBV27 to TRBJ1-1; TRBD1 might be the D (5 bases). The CDR3 sequence is 14 residues long. V dropped 4 bases and J dropped 7 bases, with 16 bases sitting between them. Germline V gene data show CDR1 as MNHEY and CDR2 as SMNVEV (reference sequence). CDR3 in DNA: TGTGCCAGCAGTTCCATCAGGGTTAGGGATGAAGCTTTCTTT. Translation gives CASSSIRVRDEAFF.